Reported below is one T cell receptor beta chain. Trimming pared 0 bases from V and 14 bases from J, leaving 20 bases between. Germline V gene sequence: CDR1 MNHEY, CDR2 SVGEGT. This CDR3 has 16 amino acids. The data are from a study of molecular identifiers for immune sequencing clone quantification. TCRdb processed the PCR reads anew with MiXCR; each CDR3 protein has one entry. The top ten clones hold approximately 0.84% of a sample with fewer than 350,000 distinct CDR3 sequences, about a fifth of them seen once. Sequenced material: naive CD8+ T cells from blood, with Jurkat cell RNA spiked in. The subset denotes: FACS-sorted CD8+CD4-CCR7+CD45RA+ naive T cells. The clonotype comes from a human donor in good health. Some libraries in this study had Jurkat cell RNA spiked in. The V call is TRBV6-2 or TRBV6-3, the J call TRBJ1-6; maybe TRBD1 (6 bases). The CDR3 reads CASSYSRRPGDYTLHF. In nucleotides, the CDR3 is TGTGCCAGCAGTTACTCGAGAAGACCAGGGGATTACACCCTCCACTTT.